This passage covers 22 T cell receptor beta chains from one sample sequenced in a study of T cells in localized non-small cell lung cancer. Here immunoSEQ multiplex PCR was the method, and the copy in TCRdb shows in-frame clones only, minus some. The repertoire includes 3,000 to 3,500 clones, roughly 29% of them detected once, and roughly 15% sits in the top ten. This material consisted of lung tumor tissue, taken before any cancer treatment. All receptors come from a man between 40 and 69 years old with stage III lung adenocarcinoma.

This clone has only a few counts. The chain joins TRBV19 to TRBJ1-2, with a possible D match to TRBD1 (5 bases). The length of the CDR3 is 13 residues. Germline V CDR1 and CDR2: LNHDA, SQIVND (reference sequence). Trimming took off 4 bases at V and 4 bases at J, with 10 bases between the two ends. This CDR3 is CASSTRQSYGYTF. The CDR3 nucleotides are TGTGCCAGTAGTACCCGACAGAGCTATGGCTACACCTTC.

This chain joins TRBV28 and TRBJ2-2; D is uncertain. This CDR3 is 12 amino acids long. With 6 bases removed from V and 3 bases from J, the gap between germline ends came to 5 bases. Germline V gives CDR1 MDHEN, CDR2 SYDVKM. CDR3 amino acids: CASRLYTGELFF. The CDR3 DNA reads TGTGCCAGCAGGCTATACACCGGGGAGCTGTTTTTT.

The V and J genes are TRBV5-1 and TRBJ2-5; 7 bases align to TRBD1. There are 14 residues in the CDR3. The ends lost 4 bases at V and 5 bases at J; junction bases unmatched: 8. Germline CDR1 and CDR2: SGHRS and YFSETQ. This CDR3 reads CASSPRQGPETQYF. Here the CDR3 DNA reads TGCGCCAGCAGCCCAAGACAGGGACCCGAGACCCAGTACTTC.

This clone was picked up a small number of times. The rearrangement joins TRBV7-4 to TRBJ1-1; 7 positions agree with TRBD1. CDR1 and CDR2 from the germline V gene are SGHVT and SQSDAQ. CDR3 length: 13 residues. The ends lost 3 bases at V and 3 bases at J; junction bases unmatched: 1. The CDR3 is CASSFGQDTEAFF. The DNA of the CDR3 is TGTGCCAGCAGCTTCGGACAGGACACTGAAGCTTTCTTT.

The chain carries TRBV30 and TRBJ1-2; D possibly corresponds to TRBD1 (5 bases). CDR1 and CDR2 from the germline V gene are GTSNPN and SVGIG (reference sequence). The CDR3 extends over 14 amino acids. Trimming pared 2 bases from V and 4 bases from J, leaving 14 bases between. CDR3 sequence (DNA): TGTGCCTGGAGTCGGACTAGGGGCTTCTATGGCTACACCTTC. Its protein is CAWSRTRGFYGYTF.

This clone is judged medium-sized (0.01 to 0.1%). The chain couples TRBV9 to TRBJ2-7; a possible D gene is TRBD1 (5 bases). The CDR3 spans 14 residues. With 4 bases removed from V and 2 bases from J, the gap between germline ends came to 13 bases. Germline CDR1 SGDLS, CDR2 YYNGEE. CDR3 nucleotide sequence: TGTGCCAGCAGCTTAGTAGGGGTGACCTACGAGCAGTACTTC. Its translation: CASSLVGVTYEQYF. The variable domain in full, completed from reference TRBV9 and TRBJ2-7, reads DSGVTQTPKHLITATGQRVTLRCSPRSGDLSVYWYQQSLDQGLQFLIQYYNGEERAKGNILERFSAQQFPDLHSELNLSSLELGDSALYFCASSLVGVTYEQYFGPGTRLTVT.

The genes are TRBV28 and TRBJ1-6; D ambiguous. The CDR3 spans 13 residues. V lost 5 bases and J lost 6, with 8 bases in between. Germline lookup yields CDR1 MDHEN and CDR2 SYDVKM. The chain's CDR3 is CASSRTGNSPLHF. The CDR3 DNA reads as TGTGCCAGCAGTAGGACGGGTAATTCACCCCTCCACTTT. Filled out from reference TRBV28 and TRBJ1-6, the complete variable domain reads DVKVTQSSRYLVKRTGEKVFLECVQDMDHENMFWYRQDPGLGLRLIYFSYDVKMKEKGDIPEGYSVSREKKERFSLILESASTNQTSMYLCASSRTGNSPLHFGNGTRLTVT.

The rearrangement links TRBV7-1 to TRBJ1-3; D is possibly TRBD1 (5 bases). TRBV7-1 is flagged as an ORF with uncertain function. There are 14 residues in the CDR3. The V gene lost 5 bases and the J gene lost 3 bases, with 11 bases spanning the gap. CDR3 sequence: CASSPTGGGNTIYF. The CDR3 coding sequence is TGTGCCAGCAGCCCTACAGGCGGTGGAAACACCATATATTTT.

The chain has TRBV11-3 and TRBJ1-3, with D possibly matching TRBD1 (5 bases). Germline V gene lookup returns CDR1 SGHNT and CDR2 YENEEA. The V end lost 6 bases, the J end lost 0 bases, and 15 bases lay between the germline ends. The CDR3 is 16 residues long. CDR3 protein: CASSKGPIHSGNTIYF. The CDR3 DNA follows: TGTGCCAGCAGTAAGGGGCCGATACACTCTGGAAACACCATATATTTT. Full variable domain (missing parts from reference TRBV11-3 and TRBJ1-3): EAGVVQSPRYKIIEKKQPVAFWCNPISGHNTLYWYLQNLGQGPELLIRYENEEAVDDSQLPKDRFSAERLKGVDSTLKIQPAELGDSAVYLCASSKGPIHSGNTIYFGEGSWLTVV.

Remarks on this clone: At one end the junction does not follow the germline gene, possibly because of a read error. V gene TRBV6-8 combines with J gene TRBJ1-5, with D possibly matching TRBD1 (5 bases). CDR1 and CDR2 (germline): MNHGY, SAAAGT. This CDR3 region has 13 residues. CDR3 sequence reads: CAISVPGEQPQHF. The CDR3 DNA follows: TGTGCCATCAGTGTGCCGGGGGAACAGCCCCAGCATTTT.

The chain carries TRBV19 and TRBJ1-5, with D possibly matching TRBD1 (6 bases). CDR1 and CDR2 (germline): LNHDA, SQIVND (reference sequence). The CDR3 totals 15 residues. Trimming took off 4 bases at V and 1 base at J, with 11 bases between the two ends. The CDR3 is CASSRPTGSNQPQHF. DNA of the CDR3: TGTGCCAGTAGTAGGCCCACAGGGAGCAATCAGCCCCAGCATTTT.

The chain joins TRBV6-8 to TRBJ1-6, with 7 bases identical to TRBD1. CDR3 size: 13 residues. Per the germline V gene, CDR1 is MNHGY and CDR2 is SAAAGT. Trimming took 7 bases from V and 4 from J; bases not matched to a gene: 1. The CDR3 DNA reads TGTGCCAGCAAGACAGGGTATAATTCACCCCTCCACTTT. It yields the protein CASKTGYNSPLHF.

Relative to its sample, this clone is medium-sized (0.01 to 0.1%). The CDR3 region has the DNA TGTGCCAGCAGACCAGGGGGTTTAGGCTATGGCTACACCTTC. This codes for CASRPGGLGYGYTF. V gene TRBV28 combines with J gene TRBJ1-2, with TRBD1 matching 7 bases. Looked up from germline, CDR1 is MDHEN and CDR2 is SYDVKM. CDR3 length equals 14 residues. The junction had 8 bases not matched to a gene; V was cut back by 6 bases and J by 4 bases.

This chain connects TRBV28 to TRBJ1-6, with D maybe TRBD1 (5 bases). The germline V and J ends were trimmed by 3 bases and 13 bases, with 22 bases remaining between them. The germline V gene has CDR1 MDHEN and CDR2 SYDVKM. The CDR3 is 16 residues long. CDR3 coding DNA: TGTGCCAGCAGTTTGGGTGTAGACAGACGGTTATCGCCCCTCCACTTT. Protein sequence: CASSLGVDRRLSPLHF.

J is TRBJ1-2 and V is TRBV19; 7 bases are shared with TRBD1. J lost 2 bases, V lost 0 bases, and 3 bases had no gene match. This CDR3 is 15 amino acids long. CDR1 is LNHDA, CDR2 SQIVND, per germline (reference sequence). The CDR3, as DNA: TGTGCCAGTAGTATAGACCAGGACAGGAACTATGGCTACACCTTC. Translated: CASSIDQDRNYGYTF.

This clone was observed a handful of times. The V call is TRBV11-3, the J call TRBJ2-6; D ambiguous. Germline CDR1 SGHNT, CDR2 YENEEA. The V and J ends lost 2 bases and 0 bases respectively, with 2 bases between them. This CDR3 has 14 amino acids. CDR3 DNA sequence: TGTGCCAGCAGCTTATTCTCTGGGGCCAACGTCCTGACTTTC. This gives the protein CASSLFSGANVLTF. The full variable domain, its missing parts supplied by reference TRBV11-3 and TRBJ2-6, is EAGVVQSPRYKIIEKKQPVAFWCNPISGHNTLYWYLQNLGQGPELLIRYENEEAVDDSQLPKDRFSAERLKGVDSTLKIQPAELGDSAVYLCASSLFSGANVLTFGAGSRLTVL.

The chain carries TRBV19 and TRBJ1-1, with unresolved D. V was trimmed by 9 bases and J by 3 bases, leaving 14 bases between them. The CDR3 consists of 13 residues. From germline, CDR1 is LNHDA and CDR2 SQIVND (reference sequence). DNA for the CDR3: TGTGCCAGCCGCTCAACGACCTACACTGAAGCTTTCTTT. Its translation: CASRSTTYTEAFF. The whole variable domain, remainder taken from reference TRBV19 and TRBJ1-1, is DGGITQSPKYLFRKEGQNVTLSCEQNLNHDAMYWYRQDPGQGLRLIYYSQIVNDFQKGDIAEGYSVSREKKESFPLTVTSAQKNPTAFYLCASRSTTYTEAFFGQGTRLTVV.

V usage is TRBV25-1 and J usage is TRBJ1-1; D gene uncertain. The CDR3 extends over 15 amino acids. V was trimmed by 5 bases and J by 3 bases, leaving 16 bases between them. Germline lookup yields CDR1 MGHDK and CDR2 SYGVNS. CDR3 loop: CASSPRTAGYTEAFF. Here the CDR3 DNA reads TGTGCCAGCAGTCCCAGGACGGCGGGGTACACTGAAGCTTTCTTT. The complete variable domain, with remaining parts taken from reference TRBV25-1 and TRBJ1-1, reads EADIYQTPRYLVIGTGKKITLECSQTMGHDKMYWYQQDPGMELHLIHYSYGVNSTEKGDLSSESTVSRIRTEHFPLTLESARPSHTSQYLCASSPRTAGYTEAFFGQGTRLTVV.

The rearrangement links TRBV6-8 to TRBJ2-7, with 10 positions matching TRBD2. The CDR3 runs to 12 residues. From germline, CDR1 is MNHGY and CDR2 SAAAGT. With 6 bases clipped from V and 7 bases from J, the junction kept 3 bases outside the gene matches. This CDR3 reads CASSLAGVEQYV. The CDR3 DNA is TGTGCCAGCAGCCTAGCGGGGGTTGAGCAGTACGTC.

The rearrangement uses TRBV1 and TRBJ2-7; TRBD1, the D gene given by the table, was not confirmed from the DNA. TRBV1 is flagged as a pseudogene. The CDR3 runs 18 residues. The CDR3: CTSSQAPIPGTGLDEQYF. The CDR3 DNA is TGCACCAGCAGCCAAGCCCCCATCCCAGGCACAGGGCTGGACGAGCAGTACTTC.

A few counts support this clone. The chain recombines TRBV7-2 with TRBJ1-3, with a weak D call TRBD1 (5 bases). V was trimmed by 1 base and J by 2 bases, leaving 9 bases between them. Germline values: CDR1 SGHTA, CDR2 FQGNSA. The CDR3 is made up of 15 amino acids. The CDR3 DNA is TGTGCCAGCAGCTTAGTCGACAGTCCTGGAAACACCATATATTTT. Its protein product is CASSLVDSPGNTIYF.

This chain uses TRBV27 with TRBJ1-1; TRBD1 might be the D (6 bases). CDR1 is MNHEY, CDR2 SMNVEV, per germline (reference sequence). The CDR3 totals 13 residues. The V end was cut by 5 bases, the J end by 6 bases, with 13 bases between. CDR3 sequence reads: CASSGQGRAEAFF. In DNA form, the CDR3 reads TGTGCCAGCAGTGGGCAGGGGCGAGCTGAAGCTTTCTTT.